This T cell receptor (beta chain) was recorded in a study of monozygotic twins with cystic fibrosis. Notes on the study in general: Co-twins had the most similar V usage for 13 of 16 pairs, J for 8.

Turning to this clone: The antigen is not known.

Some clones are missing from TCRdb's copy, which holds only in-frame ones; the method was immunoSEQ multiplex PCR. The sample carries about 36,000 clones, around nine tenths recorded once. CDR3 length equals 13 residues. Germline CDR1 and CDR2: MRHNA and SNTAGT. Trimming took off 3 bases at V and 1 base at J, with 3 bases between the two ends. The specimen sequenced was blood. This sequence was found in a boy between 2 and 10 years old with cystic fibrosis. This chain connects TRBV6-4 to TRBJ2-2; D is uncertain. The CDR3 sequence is CASSEGNTGELFF. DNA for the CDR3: TGTGCCAGCAGTGAGGGGAACACCGGGGAGCTGTTTTTT.